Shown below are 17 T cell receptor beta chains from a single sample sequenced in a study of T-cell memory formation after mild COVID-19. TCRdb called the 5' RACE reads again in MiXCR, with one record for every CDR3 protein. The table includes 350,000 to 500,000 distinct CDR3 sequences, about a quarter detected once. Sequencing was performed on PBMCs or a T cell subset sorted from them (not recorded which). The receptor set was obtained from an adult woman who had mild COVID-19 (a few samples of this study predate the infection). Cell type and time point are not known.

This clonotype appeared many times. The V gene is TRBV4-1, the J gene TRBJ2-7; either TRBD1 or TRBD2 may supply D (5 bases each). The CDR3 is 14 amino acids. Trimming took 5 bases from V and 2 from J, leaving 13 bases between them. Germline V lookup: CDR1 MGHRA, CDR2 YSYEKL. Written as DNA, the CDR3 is TGCGCCAGCAGCTCCCGGGACGGAACCTACGAGCAGTACTTC. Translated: CASSSRDGTYEQYF.

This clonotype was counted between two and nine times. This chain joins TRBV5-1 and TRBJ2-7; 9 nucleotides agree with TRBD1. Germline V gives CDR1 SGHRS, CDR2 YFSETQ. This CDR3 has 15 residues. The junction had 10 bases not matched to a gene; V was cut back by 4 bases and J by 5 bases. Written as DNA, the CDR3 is TGCGCCAGCAGCGATGCCGGGACAGGGTACCACGAGCAGTACTTC. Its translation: CASSDAGTGYHEQYF.

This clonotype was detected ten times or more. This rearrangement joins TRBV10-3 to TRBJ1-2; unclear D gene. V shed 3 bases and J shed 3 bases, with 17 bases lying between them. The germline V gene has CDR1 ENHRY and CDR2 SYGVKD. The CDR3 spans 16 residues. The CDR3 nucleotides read TGTGCCATCAGTGACGCCGGACTCGCGAACCACTATGGCTACACCTTC. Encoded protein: CAISDAGLANHYGYTF.

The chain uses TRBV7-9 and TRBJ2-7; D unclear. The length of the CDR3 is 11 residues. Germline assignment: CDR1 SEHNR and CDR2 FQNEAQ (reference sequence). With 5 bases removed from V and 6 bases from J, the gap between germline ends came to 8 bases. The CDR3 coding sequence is TGTGCCAGCAGCCCCATCTCCGAGCAGTACTTC. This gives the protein CASSPISEQYF.

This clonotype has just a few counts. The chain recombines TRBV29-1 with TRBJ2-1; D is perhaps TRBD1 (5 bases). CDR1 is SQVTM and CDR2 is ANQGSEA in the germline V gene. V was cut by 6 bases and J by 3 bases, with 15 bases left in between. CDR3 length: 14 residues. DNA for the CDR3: TGCAGCGTACGGACAACACTTGGCTACAATGAGCAGTTCTTC. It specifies CSVRTTLGYNEQFF.

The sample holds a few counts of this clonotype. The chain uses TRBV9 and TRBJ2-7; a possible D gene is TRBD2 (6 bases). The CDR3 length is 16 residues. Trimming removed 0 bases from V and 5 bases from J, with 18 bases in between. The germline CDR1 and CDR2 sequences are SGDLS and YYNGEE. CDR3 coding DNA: TGTGCCAGCAGCGTAGGAGTCTCCCGGGAGTACGACGAGCAGTACTTC. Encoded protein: CASSVGVSREYDEQYF.

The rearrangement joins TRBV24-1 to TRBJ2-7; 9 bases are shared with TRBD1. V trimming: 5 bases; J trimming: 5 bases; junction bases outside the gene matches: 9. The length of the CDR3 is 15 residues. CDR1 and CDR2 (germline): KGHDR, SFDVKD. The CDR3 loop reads CATSAPSDRGNEQYF. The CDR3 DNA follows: TGTGCCACCAGTGCCCCATCGGACAGGGGAAACGAGCAGTACTTC.

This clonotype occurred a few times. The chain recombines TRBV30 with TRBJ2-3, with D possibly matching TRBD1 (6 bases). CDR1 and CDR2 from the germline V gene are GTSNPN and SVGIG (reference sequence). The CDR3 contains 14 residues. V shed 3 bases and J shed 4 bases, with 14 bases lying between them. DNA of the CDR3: TGTGCCTGGAGCCCGTGGGGGCGACCAGATACGCAGTATTTT. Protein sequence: CAWSPWGRPDTQYF.

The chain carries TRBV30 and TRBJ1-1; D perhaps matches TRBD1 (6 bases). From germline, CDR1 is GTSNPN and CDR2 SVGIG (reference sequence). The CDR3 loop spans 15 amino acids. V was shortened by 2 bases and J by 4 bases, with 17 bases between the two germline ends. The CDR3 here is CAWSPLPRTATEAFF. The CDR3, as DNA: TGTGCCTGGAGTCCTCTCCCCCGGACAGCCACTGAAGCTTTCTTT.

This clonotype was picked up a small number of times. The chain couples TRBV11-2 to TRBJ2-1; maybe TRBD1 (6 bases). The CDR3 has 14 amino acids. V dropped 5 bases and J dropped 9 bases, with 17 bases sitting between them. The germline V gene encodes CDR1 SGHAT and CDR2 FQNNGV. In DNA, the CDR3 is TGTGCCAGCAGCCCCGGAGTAGGGGGTGGTGAGCAGTTCTTC. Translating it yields CASSPGVGGGEQFF.

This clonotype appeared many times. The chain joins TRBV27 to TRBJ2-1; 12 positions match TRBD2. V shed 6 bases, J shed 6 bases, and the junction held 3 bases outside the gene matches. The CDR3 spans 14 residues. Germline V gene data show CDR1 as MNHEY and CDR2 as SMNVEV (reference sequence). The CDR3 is CASRGLAGTNEQFF. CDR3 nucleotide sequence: TGTGCCAGCAGAGGACTAGCGGGGACCAATGAGCAGTTCTTC.

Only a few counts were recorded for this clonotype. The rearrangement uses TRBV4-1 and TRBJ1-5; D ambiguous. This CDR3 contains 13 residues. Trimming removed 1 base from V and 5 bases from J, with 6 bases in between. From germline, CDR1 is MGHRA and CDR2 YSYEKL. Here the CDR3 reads CASSQVEHQPQHF. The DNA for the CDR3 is TGCGCCAGCAGCCAAGTGGAACATCAGCCCCAGCATTTT.

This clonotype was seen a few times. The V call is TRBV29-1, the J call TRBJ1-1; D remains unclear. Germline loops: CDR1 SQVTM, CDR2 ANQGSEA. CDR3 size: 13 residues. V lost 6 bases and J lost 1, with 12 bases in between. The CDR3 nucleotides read TGCAGCGTGGTAAGGCGTCAGAACACTGAAGCTTTCTTT. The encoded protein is CSVVRRQNTEAFF.

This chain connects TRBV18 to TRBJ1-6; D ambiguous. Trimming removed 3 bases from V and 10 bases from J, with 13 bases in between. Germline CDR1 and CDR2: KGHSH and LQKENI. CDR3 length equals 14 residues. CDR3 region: CASSPALAGSPLHF. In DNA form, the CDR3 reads TGTGCCAGCTCACCTGCCCTTGCGGGGTCACCCCTCCACTTT. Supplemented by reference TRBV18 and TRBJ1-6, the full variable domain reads NAGVMQNPRHLVRRRGQEARLRCSPMKGHSHVYWYRQLPEEGLKFMVYLQKENIIDESGMPKERFSAEFPKEGPSILRIQQVVRGDSAAYFCASSPALAGSPLHFGNGTRLTVT.

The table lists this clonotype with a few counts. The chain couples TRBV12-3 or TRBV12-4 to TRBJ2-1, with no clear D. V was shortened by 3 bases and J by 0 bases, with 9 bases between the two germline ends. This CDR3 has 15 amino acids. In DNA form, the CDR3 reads TGTGCCAGCAGTTTCTCTAAGAGCTCCTACAATGAGCAGTTCTTC. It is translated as CASSFSKSSYNEQFF.

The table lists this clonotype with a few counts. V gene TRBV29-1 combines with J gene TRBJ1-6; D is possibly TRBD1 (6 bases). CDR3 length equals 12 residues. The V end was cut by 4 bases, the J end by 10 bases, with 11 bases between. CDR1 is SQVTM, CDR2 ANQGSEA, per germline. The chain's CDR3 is CSVAGGLSPLHF. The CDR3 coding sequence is TGCAGCGTTGCGGGGGGCTTGTCACCCCTCCACTTT.

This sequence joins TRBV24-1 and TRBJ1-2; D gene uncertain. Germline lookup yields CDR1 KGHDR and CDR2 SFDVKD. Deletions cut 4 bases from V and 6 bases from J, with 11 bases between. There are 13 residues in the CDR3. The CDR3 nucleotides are TGTGCCACCAGTGAGGAAGACGGTAATGGCTACACCTTC. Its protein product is CATSEEDGNGYTF.